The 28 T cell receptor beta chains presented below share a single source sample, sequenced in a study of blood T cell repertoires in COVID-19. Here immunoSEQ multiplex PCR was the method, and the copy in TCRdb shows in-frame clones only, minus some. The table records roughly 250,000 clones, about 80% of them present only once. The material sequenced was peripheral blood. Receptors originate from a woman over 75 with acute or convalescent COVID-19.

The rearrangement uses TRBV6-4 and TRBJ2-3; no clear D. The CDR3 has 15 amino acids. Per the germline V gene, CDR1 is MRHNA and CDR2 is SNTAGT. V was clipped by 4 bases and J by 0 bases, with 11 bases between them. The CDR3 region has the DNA TGTGCCAGCAGTGCCCTAGGTGTTAGCACAGATACGCAGTATTTT. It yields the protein CASSALGVSTDTQYF.

CDR3 DNA sequence: TGTGCCAGCAACGGCCTAACCAGGGCTGCCGGGGAGCTGTTTTTT. It codes for CASNGLTRAAGELFF. This chain joins TRBV6-5 and TRBJ2-2; D perhaps matches TRBD1 (5 bases). The CDR3 consists of 15 residues. CDR1 and CDR2 from the germline V gene are MNHEY and SVGAGI. Trimming cost V 7 bases and J 6 bases, with 18 bases left between them.

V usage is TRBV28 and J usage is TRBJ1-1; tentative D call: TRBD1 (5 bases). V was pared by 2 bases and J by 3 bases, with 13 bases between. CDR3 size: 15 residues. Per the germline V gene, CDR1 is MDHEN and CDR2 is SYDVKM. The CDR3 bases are TGTGCCAGCAGTTTAACGGCCGGACACTACACTGAAGCTTTCTTT. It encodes CASSLTAGHYTEAFF.

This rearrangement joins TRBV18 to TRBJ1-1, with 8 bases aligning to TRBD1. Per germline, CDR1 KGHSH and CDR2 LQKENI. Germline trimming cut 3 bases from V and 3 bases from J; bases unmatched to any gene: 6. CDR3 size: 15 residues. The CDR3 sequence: CASSPRQGLDTEAFF. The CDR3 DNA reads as TGTGCCAGCTCACCGAGACAGGGGCTTGACACTGAAGCTTTCTTT.

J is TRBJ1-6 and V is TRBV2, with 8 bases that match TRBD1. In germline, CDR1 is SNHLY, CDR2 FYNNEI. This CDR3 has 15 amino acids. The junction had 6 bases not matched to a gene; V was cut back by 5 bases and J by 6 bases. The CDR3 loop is CASSTRTGSNSPLHF. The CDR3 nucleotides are TGTGCCAGCAGTACTCGGACAGGGTCTAATTCACCCCTCCACTTT.

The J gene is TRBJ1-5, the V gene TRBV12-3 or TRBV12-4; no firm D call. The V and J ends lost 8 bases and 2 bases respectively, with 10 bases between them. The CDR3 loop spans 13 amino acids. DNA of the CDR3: TGTGCCAGCGGGCCACGAGGCAATCAGCCCCAGCATTTT. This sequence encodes CASGPRGNQPQHF.

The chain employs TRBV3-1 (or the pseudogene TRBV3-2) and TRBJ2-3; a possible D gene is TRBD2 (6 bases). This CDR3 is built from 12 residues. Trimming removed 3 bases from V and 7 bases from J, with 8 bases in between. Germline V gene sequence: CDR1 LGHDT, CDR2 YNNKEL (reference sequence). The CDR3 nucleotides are TGTGCCAGCAGCCAGGGACTTCATACGCAGTATTTT. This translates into CASSQGLHTQYF.

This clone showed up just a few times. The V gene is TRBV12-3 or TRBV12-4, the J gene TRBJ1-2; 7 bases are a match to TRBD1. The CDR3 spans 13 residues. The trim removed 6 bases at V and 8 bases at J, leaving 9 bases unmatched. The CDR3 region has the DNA TGTGCCAGCAGCATCGACAGGGTCGTAGGCTACACCTTC. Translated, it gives CASSIDRVVGYTF.

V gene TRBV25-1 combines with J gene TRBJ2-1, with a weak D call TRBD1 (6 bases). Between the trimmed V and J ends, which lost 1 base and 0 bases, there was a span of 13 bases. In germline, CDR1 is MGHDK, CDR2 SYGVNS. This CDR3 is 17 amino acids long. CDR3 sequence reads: CASSESGNRVSYNEQFF. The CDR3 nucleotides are TGTGCCAGCAGTGAATCTGGAAACAGGGTCTCCTACAATGAGCAGTTCTTC.

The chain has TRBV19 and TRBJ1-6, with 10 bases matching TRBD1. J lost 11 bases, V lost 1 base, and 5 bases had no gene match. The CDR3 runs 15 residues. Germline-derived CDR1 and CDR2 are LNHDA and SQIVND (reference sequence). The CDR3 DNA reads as TGTGCCAGTAGTATAGTCGGGACAGGGGACGCACCCCTCCACTTT. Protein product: CASSIVGTGDAPLHF.

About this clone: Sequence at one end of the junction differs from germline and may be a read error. The CDR3 nucleotides are TGTGCCAGCAGTTACGACGGGGGGCTAAACAGCGGGGAGCTGTTTTTT. Amino acid sequence: CASSYDGGLNSGELFF. The chain uses TRBV6-5 and TRBJ2-2; maybe TRBD2 (7 bases). CDR3 length: 16 amino acids. CDR1 and CDR2 from the germline V gene are MNHEY and SVGAGI.

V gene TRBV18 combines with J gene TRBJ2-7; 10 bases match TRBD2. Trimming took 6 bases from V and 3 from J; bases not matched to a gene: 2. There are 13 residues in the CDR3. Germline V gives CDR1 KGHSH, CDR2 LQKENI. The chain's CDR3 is CASSRTSGYEQYF. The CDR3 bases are TGTGCCAGCTCCCGGACTAGCGGCTACGAGCAGTACTTC.

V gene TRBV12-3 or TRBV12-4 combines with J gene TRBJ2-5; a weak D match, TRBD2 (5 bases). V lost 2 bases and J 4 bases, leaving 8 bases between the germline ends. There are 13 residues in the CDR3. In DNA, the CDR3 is TGTGCCAGCAGTTTAAATGAGGGAGAGACCCAGTACTTC. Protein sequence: CASSLNEGETQYF.

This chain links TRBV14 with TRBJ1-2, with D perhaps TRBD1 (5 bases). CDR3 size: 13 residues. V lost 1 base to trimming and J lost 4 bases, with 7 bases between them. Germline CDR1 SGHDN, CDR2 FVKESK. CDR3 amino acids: CASSQAGSYGYTF. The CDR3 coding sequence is TGTGCCAGCAGCCAAGCAGGGTCCTATGGCTACACCTTC.

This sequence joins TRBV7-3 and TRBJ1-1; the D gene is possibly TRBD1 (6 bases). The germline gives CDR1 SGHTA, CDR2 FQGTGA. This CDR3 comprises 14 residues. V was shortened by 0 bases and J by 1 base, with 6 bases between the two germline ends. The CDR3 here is CASSLTDRNTEAFF. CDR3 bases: TGTGCCAGCAGCTTAACGGACAGGAACACTGAAGCTTTCTTT.

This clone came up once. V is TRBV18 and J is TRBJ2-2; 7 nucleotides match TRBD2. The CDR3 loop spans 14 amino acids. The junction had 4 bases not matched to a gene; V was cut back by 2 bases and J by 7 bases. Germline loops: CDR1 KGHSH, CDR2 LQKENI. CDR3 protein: CASSPLSSGGELFF. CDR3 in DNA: TGTGCCAGCTCACCATTATCTAGCGGCGGGGAGCTGTTTTTT.

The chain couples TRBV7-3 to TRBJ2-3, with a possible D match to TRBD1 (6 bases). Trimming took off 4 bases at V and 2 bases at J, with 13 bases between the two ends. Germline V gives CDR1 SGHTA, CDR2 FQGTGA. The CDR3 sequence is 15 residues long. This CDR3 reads CASSSKGDITDTQYF. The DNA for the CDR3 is TGTGCCAGCAGCTCAAAGGGGGATATCACAGATACGCAGTATTTT.

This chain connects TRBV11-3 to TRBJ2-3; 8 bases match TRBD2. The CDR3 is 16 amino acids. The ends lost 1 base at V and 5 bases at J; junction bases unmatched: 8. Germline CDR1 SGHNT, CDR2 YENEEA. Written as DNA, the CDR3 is TGTGCCAGCAGCTTAGTATACGGGGGGGCAGGAGATACGCAGTATTTT. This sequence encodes CASSLVYGGAGDTQYF.

The CDR3 nucleotides are TGTGCCAGCAGCCAATTAGCCTATGGCTACACCTTC. It encodes CASSQLAYGYTF. The V gene is TRBV3-1 (or the pseudogene TRBV3-2), the J gene TRBJ1-2; D remains ambiguous. Trimming stripped 2 bases from V and 4 bases from J, with 5 bases between. This CDR3 is 12 amino acids long. Per the germline V gene, CDR1 is LGHDT and CDR2 is YNNKEL (reference sequence).

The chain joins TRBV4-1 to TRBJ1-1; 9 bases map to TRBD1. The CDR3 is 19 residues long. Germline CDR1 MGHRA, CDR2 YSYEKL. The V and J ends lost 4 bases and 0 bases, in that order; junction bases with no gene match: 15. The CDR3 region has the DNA TGCGCCAGCAGCCCCCTAACCGGGACAGGGAGCTTCATGAACACTGAAGCTTTCTTT. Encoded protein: CASSPLTGTGSFMNTEAFF.

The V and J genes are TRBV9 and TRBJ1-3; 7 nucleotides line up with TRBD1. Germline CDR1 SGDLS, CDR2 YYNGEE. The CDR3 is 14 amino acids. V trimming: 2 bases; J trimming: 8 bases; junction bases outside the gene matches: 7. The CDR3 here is CASSVGTAGDTIYF. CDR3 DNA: TGTGCCAGCAGCGTGGGGACAGCGGGAGACACCATATATTTT. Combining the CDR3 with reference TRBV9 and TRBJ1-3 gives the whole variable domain DSGVTQTPKHLITATGQRVTLRCSPRSGDLSVYWYQQSLDQGLQFLIQYYNGEERAKGNILERFSAQQFPDLHSELNLSSLELGDSALYFCASSVGTAGDTIYFGEGSWLTVV.

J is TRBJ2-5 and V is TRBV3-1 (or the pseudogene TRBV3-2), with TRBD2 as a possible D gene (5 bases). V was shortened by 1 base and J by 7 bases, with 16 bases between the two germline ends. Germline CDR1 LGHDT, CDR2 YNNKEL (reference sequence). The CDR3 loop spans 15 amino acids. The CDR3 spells CASSQGKGPGVTQYF. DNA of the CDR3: TGTGCCAGCAGCCAAGGGAAGGGCCCCGGGGTGACCCAGTACTTC.

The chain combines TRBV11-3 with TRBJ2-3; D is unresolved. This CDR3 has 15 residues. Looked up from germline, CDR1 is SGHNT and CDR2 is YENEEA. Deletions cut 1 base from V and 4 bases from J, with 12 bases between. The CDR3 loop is CASSLAFGEADTQYF. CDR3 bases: TGTGCCAGCAGCTTAGCGTTTGGAGAGGCAGATACGCAGTATTTT.

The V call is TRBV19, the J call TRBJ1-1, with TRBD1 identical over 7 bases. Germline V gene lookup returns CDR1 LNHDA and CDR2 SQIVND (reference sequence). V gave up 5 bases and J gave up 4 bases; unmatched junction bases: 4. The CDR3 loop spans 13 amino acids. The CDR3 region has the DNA TGTGCCAGTAGTTTGGACAGGAGCACTGAAGCTTTCTTT. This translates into CASSLDRSTEAFF. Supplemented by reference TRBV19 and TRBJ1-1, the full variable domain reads DGGITQSPKYLFRKEGQNVTLSCEQNLNHDAMYWYRQDPGQGLRLIYYSQIVNDFQKGDIAEGYSVSREKKESFPLTVTSAQKNPTAFYLCASSLDRSTEAFFGQGTRLTVV.

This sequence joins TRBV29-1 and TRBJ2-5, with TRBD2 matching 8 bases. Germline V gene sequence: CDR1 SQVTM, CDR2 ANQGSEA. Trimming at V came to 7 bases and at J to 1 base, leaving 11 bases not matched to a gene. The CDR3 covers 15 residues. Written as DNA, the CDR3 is TGCAGCGCCGGGGGGGAGGTTGAAGGCCAAGAGACCCAGTACTTC. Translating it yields CSAGGEVEGQETQYF.

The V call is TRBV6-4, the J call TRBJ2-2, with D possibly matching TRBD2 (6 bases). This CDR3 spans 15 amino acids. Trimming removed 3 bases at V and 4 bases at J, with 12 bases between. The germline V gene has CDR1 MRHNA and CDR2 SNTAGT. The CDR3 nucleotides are TGTGCCAGCAGTGAGACTATGGGGGGCACCGGGGAGCTGTTTTTT. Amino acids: CASSETMGGTGELFF.

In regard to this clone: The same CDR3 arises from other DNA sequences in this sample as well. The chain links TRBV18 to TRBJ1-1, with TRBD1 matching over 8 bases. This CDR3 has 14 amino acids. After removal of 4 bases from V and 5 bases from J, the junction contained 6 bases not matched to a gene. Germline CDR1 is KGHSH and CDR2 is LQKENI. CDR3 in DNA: TGTGCCAGCTCACTCGGACAGGGTGGGACTGAAGCTTTCTTT. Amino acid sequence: CASSLGQGGTEAFF.

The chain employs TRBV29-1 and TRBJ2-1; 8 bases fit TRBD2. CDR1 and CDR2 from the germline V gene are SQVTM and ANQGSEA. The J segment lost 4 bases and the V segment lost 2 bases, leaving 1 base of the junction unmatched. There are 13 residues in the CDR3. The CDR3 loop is CSVERGGYNEQFF. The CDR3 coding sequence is TGCAGCGTTGAACGGGGGGGGTACAATGAGCAGTTCTTC.